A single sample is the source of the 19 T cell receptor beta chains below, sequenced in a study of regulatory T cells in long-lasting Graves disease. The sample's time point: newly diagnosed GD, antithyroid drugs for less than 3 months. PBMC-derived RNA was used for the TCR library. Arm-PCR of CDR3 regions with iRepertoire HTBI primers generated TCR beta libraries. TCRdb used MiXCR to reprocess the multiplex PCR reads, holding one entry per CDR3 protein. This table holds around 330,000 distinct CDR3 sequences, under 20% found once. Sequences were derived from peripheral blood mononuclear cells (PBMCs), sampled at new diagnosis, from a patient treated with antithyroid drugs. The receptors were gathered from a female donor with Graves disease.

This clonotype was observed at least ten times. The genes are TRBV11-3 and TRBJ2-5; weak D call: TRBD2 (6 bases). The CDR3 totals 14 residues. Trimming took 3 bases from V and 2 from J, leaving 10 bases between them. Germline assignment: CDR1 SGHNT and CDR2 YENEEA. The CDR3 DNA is TGTGCCAGCAGCTTTATAGCGGAACAAGAGACCCAGTACTTC. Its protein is CASSFIAEQETQYF.

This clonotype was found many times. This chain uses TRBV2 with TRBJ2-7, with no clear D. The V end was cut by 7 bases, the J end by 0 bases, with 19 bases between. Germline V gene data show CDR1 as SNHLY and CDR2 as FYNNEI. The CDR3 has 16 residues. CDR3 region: CASMGPVTANSYEQYF. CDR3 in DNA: TGTGCCAGCATGGGCCCGGTTACAGCTAACTCCTACGAGCAGTACTTC.

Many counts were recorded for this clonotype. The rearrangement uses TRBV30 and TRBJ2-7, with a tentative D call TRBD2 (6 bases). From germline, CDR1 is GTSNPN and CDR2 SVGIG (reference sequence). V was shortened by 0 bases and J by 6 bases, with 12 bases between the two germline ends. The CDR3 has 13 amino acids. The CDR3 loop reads CAWSVLGGTEQYF. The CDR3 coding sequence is TGTGCCTGGAGTGTACTGGGGGGAACCGAGCAGTACTTC.

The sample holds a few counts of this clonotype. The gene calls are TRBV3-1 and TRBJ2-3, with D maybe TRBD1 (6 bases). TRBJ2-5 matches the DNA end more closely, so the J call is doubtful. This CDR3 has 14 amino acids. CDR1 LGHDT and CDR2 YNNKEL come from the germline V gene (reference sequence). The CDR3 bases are TGTGCCAGCAGCCAAGATCAGGGGTGGGAGACCCAGTACTTC. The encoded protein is CASSQDQGWETQYF.

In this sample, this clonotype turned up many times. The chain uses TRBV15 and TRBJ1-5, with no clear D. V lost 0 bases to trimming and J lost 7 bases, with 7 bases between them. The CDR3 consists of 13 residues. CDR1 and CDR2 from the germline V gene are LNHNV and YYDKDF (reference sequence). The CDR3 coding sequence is TGTGCCACCAGCAGAGATCAAGGGCAGCCCCAGCATTTT. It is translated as CATSRDQGQPQHF.

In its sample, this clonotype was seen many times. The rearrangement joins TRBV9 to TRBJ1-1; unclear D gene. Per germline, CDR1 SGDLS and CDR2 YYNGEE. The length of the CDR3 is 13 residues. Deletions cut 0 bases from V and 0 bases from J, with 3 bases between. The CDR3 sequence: CASSVGMNTEAFF. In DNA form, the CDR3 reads TGTGCCAGCAGCGTAGGTATGAACACTGAAGCTTTCTTT.

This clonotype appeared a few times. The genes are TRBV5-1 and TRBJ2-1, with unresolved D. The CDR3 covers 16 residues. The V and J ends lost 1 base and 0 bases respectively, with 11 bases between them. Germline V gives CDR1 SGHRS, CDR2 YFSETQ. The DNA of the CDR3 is TGCGCCAGCAGCTTGTTGCCGGGCAGCTCCTACAATGAGCAGTTCTTC. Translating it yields CASSLLPGSSYNEQFF.

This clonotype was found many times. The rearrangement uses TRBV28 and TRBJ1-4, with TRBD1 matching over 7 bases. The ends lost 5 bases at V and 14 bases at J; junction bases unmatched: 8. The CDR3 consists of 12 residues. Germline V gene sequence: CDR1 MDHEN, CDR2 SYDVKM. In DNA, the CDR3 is TGTGCCAGCAGTAAACAGGGGTCAAACCTGTTTTTT. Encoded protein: CASSKQGSNLFF.

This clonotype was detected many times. DNA of the CDR3: TGTGCCAGTACCCCATGGGGGAAGTTCAACAATGAGCAGTTCTTC. Translated, it gives CASTPWGKFNNEQFF. V is TRBV19 and J is TRBJ2-1; D tentatively fits TRBD1 or TRBD2 (5 bases each). The CDR3 is 15 residues long. V shed 7 bases and J shed 5 bases, with 18 bases lying between them. From germline, CDR1 is LNHDA and CDR2 SQIVND (reference sequence).

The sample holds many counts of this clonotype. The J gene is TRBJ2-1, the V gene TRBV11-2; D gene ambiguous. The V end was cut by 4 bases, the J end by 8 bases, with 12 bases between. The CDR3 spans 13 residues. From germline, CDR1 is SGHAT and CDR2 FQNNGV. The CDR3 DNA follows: TGTGCCAGCAGCTCAGCCCTAGGCCATGAGCAGTTCTTC. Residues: CASSSALGHEQFF.

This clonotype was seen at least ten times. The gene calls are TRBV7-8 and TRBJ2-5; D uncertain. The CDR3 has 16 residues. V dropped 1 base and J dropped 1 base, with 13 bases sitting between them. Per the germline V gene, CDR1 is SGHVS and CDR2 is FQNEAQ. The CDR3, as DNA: TGTGCCAGCAGCTTAGATGAGTCTCCGGGCCAAGAGACCCAGTACTTC. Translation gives CASSLDESPGQETQYF. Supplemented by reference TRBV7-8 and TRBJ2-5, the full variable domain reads GAGVSQSPRYKVAKRGQDVALRCDPISGHVSLFWYQQALGQGPEFLTYFQNEAQLDKSGLPSDRFFAERPEGSVSTLKIQRTQQEDSAVYLCASSLDESPGQETQYFGPGTRLLVL.

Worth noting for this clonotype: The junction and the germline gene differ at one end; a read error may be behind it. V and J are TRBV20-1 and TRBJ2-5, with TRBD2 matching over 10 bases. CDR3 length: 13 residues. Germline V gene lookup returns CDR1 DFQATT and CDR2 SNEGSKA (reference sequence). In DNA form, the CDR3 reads TGCAGTGCTAGACCTCTAGCGGGAGTGTCCCAGTATTTC. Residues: CSARPLAGVSQYF.

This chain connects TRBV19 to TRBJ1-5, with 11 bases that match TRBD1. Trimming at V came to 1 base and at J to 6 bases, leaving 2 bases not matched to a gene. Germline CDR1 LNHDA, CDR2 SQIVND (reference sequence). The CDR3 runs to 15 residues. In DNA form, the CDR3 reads TGTGCCAGTAGTATAGGGACAGGGGGCGGTCAGCCCCAGCATTTT. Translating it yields CASSIGTGGGQPQHF.

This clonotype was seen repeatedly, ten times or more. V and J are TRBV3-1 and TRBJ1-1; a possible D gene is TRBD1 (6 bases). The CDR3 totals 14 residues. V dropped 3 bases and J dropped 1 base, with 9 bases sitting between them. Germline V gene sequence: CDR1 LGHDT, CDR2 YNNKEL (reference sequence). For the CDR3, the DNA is TGTGCCAGCAGCCACGGACAGCGGAACACTGAAGCTTTCTTT. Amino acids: CASSHGQRNTEAFF.

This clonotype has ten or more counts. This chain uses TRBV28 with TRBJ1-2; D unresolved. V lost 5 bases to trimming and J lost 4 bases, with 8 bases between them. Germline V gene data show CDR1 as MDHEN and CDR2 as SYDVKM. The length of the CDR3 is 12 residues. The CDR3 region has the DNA TGTGCCAGCAGTATCTACAGCTATGGCTACACCTTC. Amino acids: CASSIYSYGYTF.

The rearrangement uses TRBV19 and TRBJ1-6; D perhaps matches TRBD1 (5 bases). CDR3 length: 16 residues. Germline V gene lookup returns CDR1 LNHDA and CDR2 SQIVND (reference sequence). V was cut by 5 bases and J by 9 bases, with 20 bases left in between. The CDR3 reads CASSLPSGTMGSPLHF. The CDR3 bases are TGTGCCAGTAGTCTCCCCTCCGGGACCATGGGTTCACCCCTCCACTTT. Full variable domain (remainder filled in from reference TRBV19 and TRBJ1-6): DGGITQSPKYLFRKEGQNVTLSCEQNLNHDAMYWYRQDPGQGLRLIYYSQIVNDFQKGDIAEGYSVSREKKESFPLTVTSAQKNPTAFYLCASSLPSGTMGSPLHFGNGTRLTVT.

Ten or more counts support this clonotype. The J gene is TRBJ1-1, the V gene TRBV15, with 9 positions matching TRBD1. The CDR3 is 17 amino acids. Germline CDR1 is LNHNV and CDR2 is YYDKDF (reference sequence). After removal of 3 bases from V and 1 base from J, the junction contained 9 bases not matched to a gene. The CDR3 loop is CATSRDEQGAWNTEAFF. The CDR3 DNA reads TGTGCCACCAGCAGGGATGAACAGGGGGCGTGGAACACTGAAGCTTTCTTT. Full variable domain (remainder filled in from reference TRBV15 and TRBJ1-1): DAMVIQNPRYQVTQFGKPVTLSCSQTLNHNVMYWYQQKSSQAPKLLFHYYDKDFNNEADTPDNFQSRRPNTSFCFLDIRSPGLGDTAMYLCATSRDEQGAWNTEAFFGQGTRLTVV.

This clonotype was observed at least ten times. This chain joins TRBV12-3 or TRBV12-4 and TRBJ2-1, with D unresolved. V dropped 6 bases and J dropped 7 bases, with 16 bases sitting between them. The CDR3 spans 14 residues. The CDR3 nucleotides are TGTGCCAGCAGCCGCCTAAGAGCGACGAATGAGCAGTTCTTC. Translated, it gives CASSRLRATNEQFF.

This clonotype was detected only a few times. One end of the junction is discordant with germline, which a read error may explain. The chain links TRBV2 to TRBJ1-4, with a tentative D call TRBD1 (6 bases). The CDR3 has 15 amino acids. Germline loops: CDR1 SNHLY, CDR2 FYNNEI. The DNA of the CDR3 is TGTGCTAGCAGTCCCTGGGCAGGGGCGGATGAAAAACTGTTTTTT. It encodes CASSPWAGADEKLFF.